This T cell receptor (beta chain) was sequenced during a study of cytomegalovirus exposure and HLA in healthy donors. Primers for the PCR totalled 60 Vbeta and 13 Jbeta. Sequencing used immunoSEQ multiplex PCR; TCRdb keeps in-frame clones, though not all of them. The table records some 120,000 clones, under 80% of them present only once. This clone was picked up a small number of times. What it recognizes is unknown. The CDR3 runs 15 residues. Trimming at V came to 5 bases and at J to 3 bases, leaving 4 bases not matched to a gene. The germline V gene has CDR1 MNHEY and CDR2 SVGAGI. Study-wide findings and caveats: Cytomegalovirus association was listed for about 150 TCR beta chains.

Sequences were obtained from PBMCs. The V and J genes are TRBV6-5 and TRBJ2-1; TRBD2 matches 10 bases. The source is a man aged 35 to 55 in good health and CMV-seropositive. CDR3 amino acids: CASSASGGGYNEQFF. In nucleotides, the CDR3 is TGTGCCAGCAGTGCCAGCGGGGGGGGCTACAATGAGCAGTTCTTC.